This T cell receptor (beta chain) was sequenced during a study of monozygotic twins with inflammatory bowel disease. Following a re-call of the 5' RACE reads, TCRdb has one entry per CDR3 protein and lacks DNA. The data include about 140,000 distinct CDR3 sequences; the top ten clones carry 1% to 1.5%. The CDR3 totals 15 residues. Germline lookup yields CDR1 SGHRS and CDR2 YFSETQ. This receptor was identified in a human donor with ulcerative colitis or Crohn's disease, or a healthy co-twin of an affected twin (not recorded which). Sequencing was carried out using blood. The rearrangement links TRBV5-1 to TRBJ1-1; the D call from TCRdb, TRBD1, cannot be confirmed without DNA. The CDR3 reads CASSNPRQGFTEAFF. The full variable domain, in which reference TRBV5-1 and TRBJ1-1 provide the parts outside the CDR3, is KAGVTQTPRYLIKTRGQQVTLSCSPISGHRSVSWYQQTPGQGLQFLFEYFSETQRNKGNFPGRFSGRQFSNSRSEMNVSTLELGDSALYLCASSNPRQGFTEAFFGQGTRLTVV.